The 29 T cell receptor beta chains below come from one sample, sequenced in a study of naive and memory T cell subsets. Ligated cDNA underwent four rounds of PCR with nested alpha and beta constant region primers and SP2. Each CDR3 protein is one row after TCRdb ran MiXCR on the UMI-ligation and nested PCR reads. The sample records tens of thousands of distinct CDR3 sequences, roughly 9.6% being singletons. Treatment of the sample: skin biopsy from PPD injection site in Mantoux-positive individual. An oligonucleotide containing a UMI was ligated to the 3' end of TCR cDNA. Sequencing used skin, obtained from a tuberculin skin test site. The receptors here all came from an adult in good health.

This clonotype was seen ten or more times. The chain uses TRBV29-1 and TRBJ2-1, with D possibly TRBD2 on 5 matching bases. The V gene's germline CDR1 is SQVTM and CDR2 ANQGSEA. The CDR3 runs 13 residues. The V and J ends lost 6 bases and 7 bases respectively, with 16 bases between them. The CDR3 spells CSVRLPSTNEQFF. The DNA of the CDR3 is TGCAGCGTCAGACTACCGAGTACAAATGAGCAGTTCTTC.

This clonotype was observed a handful of times. The chain recombines TRBV5-1 with TRBJ2-1; possible D gene TRBD2, 6 bases. V was pared by 0 bases and J by 3 bases, with 13 bases between. Germline V gene data show CDR1 as SGHRS and CDR2 as YFSETQ. This CDR3 spans 16 amino acids. Written as DNA, the CDR3 is TGCGCCAGCAGCTTGGCCGGGAGAGGGGTCTACAATGAGCAGTTCTTC. Encoded protein: CASSLAGRGVYNEQFF.

This clonotype was observed at least ten times. V is TRBV5-1 and J is TRBJ1-5, with D uncertain. This CDR3 has 15 residues. Germline values: CDR1 SGHRS, CDR2 YFSETQ. V was cut by 0 bases and J by 8 bases, with 15 bases left in between. CDR3 loop: CASSLEGGRGEPQHF. CDR3 bases: TGCGCCAGCAGCTTGGAGGGCGGCCGCGGGGAGCCCCAGCATTTT.

This clonotype has at least ten counts. The chain carries TRBV27 and TRBJ2-7, with a possible D match to TRBD1 (5 bases). V lost 2 bases and J 1 base, leaving 18 bases between the germline ends. Germline CDR1 is MNHEY and CDR2 is SMNVEV (reference sequence). This CDR3 is 17 amino acids long. The CDR3 loop reads CASSLRQSGSASYEQYF. Written as DNA, the CDR3 is TGTGCCAGCAGTTTACGGCAATCAGGGTCCGCATCCTACGAGCAGTACTTC.

This clonotype came up a few times. The genes are TRBV2 and TRBJ2-7, with TRBD1 matching 10 bases. This CDR3 region has 17 residues. The V segment lost 0 bases and the J segment 6 bases; nucleotides outside the gene matches: 11. Germline V CDR1 and CDR2: SNHLY, FYNNEI. The CDR3 reads CASSEALPGTGATEQYF. In DNA, the CDR3 is TGTGCCAGCAGTGAAGCCCTCCCCGGGACAGGGGCTACCGAGCAGTACTTC.

This clonotype came up once. A read error is possible here, since a much larger clone lies one base away. V and J are TRBV28 and TRBJ2-7, with D uncertain. CDR1 is MDHEN and CDR2 is SYDVKM in the germline V gene. The CDR3 length is 11 residues. CDR3 sequence reads: CASSRSFEQYF. CDR3 in DNA: TGTGCCAGCAGCAGATCCTTCGAGCAGTACTTC.

This clonotype was observed at least ten times. The genes are TRBV20-1 and TRBJ2-3, with 8 positions matching TRBD2. CDR1 and CDR2 from the germline V gene are DFQATT and SNEGSKA (reference sequence). CDR3 size: 12 residues. The CDR3 region has the DNA TGCATGGGTCTAGCGGGTACAGATACGCAGTATTTT. Protein product: CMGLAGTDTQYF.

The chain uses TRBV11-3 and TRBJ2-3; maybe TRBD1 (5 bases). CDR3 size: 15 residues. The germline CDR1 and CDR2 sequences are SGHNT and YENEEA. Trimming shortened V by 1 base and J by 8 bases, and 16 bases separated the two germline ends. The CDR3 sequence: CASSLGLRPDITQYF. The CDR3 bases are TGTGCCAGCAGCTTAGGGCTTCGGCCGGACATTACGCAGTATTTT.

The chain has TRBV4-2 and TRBJ2-7; 10 bases agree with TRBD2. The CDR3 has 15 residues. J lost 0 bases, V lost 4 bases, and 3 bases had no gene match. Germline CDR1 LGHNA, CDR2 YNFKEQ. DNA for the CDR3: TGTGCCAGCAGCCCTAGCGGGGGATCCTCCTACGAGCAGTACTTC. This sequence encodes CASSPSGGSSYEQYF.

This clonotype showed up just a few times. This chain joins TRBV20-1 and TRBJ1-4; perhaps TRBD1 as D (5 bases). V lost 6 bases, J lost 8 bases, and 19 bases lay in between. The V gene's germline CDR1 is DFQATT and CDR2 SNEGSKA (reference sequence). CDR3 length: 14 residues. The DNA of the CDR3 is TGCAGTGCCGTGGGGACTGCTCGTGGGGAAAAACTGTTTTTT. Its translation is CSAVGTARGEKLFF.

V gene TRBV30 combines with J gene TRBJ1-5; 8 nucleotides line up with TRBD1. The CDR3 extends over 13 amino acids. In germline, CDR1 is GTSNPN, CDR2 SVGIG (reference sequence). V gave up 5 bases and J gave up 6 bases; unmatched junction bases: 6. The CDR3 reads CAWQQGDFQPQHF. As DNA, the CDR3 is TGTGCCTGGCAACAGGGGGATTTTCAGCCCCAGCATTTT. Together with reference TRBV30 and TRBJ1-5, the CDR3 gives the full variable domain: SQTIHQWPATLVQPVGSPLSLECTVEGTSNPNLYWYRQAAGRGLQLLFYSVGIGQISSEVPQNLSASRPQDRQFILSSKKLLLSDSGFYLCAWQQGDFQPQHFGDGTRLSIL.

Many counts were recorded for this clonotype. V is TRBV20-1 and J is TRBJ1-5, with TRBD1 as a possible D gene (6 bases). The CDR3 has 14 amino acids. V dropped 3 bases and J dropped 6 bases, with 15 bases sitting between them. The V gene's germline CDR1 is DFQATT and CDR2 SNEGSKA (reference sequence). CDR3: CSASLYGGPQPQHF. The CDR3 coding sequence is TGCAGTGCTAGTTTGTACGGGGGGCCTCAGCCCCAGCATTTT.

This clonotype was detected many times. J is TRBJ2-3 and V is TRBV12-3 or TRBV12-4; D gene uncertain. This CDR3 contains 15 residues. The V and J ends lost 3 bases and 1 base respectively, with 11 bases between them. CDR3 loop: CASSFEPAGTDTQYF. Written as DNA, the CDR3 is TGTGCCAGCAGTTTTGAACCCGCAGGCACAGATACGCAGTATTTT.

V usage is TRBV7-9 and J usage is TRBJ2-1, with 11 bases identical to TRBD2. V lost 1 base and J lost 6; bases outside the gene matches: 2. Per the germline V gene, CDR1 is SEHNR and CDR2 is FQNEAQ (reference sequence). This CDR3 spans 15 amino acids. CDR3 sequence: CASSLELAGGNEQFF. CDR3 coding DNA: TGTGCCAGCAGCTTAGAGCTAGCGGGGGGCAATGAGCAGTTCTTC. Supplemented by reference TRBV7-9 and TRBJ2-1, the full variable domain reads DTGVSQNPRHKITKRGQNVTFRCDPISEHNRLYWYRQTLGQGPEFLTYFQNEAQLEKSRLLSDRFSAERPKGSFSTLEIQRTEQGDSAMYLCASSLELAGGNEQFFGPGTRLTVL.

This clonotype was seen a handful of times. This chain uses TRBV6-5 with TRBJ2-7; D is possibly TRBD2 (6 bases). The CDR3 contains 14 residues. The V and J ends lost 2 bases and 6 bases respectively, with 14 bases between them. CDR1 and CDR2 from the germline V gene are MNHEY and SVGAGI. The CDR3 sequence is CASSYVADPSEQYF. Written as DNA, the CDR3 is TGTGCCAGCAGTTACGTAGCGGACCCTAGCGAGCAGTACTTC.

In its sample, this clonotype is medium-sized. The chain has TRBV12-3 or TRBV12-4 and TRBJ2-1, with D unresolved. Trimming left V 0 bases short and J 0 bases short, with 9 bases between. This CDR3 has 16 amino acids. The CDR3 loop reads CASSLARRLSYNEQFF. In DNA form, the CDR3 reads TGTGCCAGCAGTTTAGCGCGGCGCCTCTCCTACAATGAGCAGTTCTTC.

In this sample, this clonotype turned up many times. The chain has TRBV11-1 and TRBJ2-2, with 8 nucleotides matching TRBD2. The CDR3 extends over 16 amino acids. Germline trimming cut 2 bases from V and 1 base from J; bases unmatched to any gene: 3. Germline V gene lookup returns CDR1 SGHAT and CDR2 FQDESV (reference sequence). CDR3 DNA sequence: TGTGCCAGCAGCTTATTCGGGGGGGTGAACACCGGGGAGCTGTTTTTT. Encoded protein: CASSLFGGVNTGELFF. Full variable domain (outside the CDR3, taken from reference TRBV11-1 and TRBJ2-2): EAEVAQSPRYKITEKSQAVAFWCDPISGHATLYWYRQILGQGPELLVQFQDESVVDDSQLPKDRFSAERLKGVDSTLKIQPAELGDSAMYLCASSLFGGVNTGELFFGEGSRLTVL.

In this sample, this clonotype turned up many times. This chain connects TRBV6-2 or TRBV6-3 to TRBJ2-2; D assignment may be TRBD1 or TRBD2 (6 bases each). The germline CDR1 and CDR2 sequences are MNHEY and SVGEGT. The V gene lost 7 bases and the J gene lost 7 bases, with 16 bases spanning the gap. The CDR3 extends over 14 amino acids. The CDR3 region has the DNA TGTGCCAGCACTAGCGACAGGCAGGTCGGGGAGCTGTTTTTT. This encodes CASTSDRQVGELFF.

This clonotype was observed a few times. This chain connects TRBV5-1 to TRBJ1-4; D unresolved. V lost 0 bases to trimming and J lost 4 bases, with 7 bases between them. The CDR3 covers 14 residues. CDR1 SGHRS and CDR2 YFSETQ come from the germline V gene. CDR3 in amino acids: CASSLATVNEKLFF. CDR3 sequence (DNA): TGCGCCAGCAGCTTGGCCACGGTTAATGAAAAACTGTTTTTT.

This clonotype occurred many times. The V gene is TRBV6-6, the J gene TRBJ2-7; 9 bases are shared with TRBD1. V lost 8 bases, J lost 7 bases, and 9 bases stayed unmatched. Looked up from germline, CDR1 is MNHNY and CDR2 is SVGAGI (reference sequence). The CDR3 covers 13 residues. The CDR3 bases are TGTGCCAGCGGAGGGACAGGGACGAGAGAGCAGTACTTC. It codes for CASGGTGTREQYF.

This clonotype was counted many times. This rearrangement joins TRBV5-1 to TRBJ2-1; tentatively, D is TRBD2 (6 bases). V lost 4 bases to trimming and J lost 5 bases, with 10 bases between them. Germline V lookup: CDR1 SGHRS, CDR2 YFSETQ. The CDR3 extends over 13 amino acids. The CDR3 nucleotides are TGCGCCAGCAGCGGGGGACTCCACAATGAGCAGTTCTTC. It yields the protein CASSGGLHNEQFF.

In its sample, this clonotype was seen a few times. The J gene is TRBJ1-4, the V gene TRBV19; D unresolved. Germline assignment: CDR1 LNHDA and CDR2 SQIVND (reference sequence). The CDR3 runs to 12 residues. V was cut by 6 bases and J by 8 bases, with 10 bases left in between. This CDR3 is CASRRTSEKLFF. The CDR3 bases are TGTGCCAGTAGGCGGACTTCAGAAAAACTGTTTTTT.

The table lists this clonotype with many counts. The V and J genes are TRBV5-1 and TRBJ1-4, with D possibly TRBD1 on 5 matching bases. Trimming removed 0 bases from V and 6 bases from J, with 12 bases in between. From germline, CDR1 is SGHRS and CDR2 YFSETQ. This CDR3 contains 15 residues. CDR3 nucleotides: TGCGCCAGCAGCTTGGCCGGGACCTGGGATGAAAAACTGTTTTTT. Residues: CASSLAGTWDEKLFF.

This clonotype came up a few times. DNA for the CDR3: TGTGCCAGCAGTCCCCAGGGGGCCAGCACTGAAGCTTTCTTT. Translating it yields CASSPQGASTEAFF. V usage is TRBV6-6 and J usage is TRBJ1-1, with TRBD1 matching over 8 bases. The CDR3 spans 14 residues. Unmatched junction bases numbered 6, after V lost 5 bases and J lost 4 bases. Looked up from germline, CDR1 is MNHNY and CDR2 is SVGAGI (reference sequence).

In this sample, this clonotype turned up many times. The chain uses TRBV20-1 and TRBJ1-1, with a possible D match to TRBD1 (6 bases). The germline gives CDR1 DFQATT, CDR2 SNEGSKA (reference sequence). The germline V and J ends were trimmed by 3 bases and 4 bases, with 15 bases remaining between them. The CDR3 is made up of 14 amino acids. CDR3 sequence reads: CSASLPGTSTEAFF. The CDR3 DNA is TGCAGTGCTAGCCTGCCCGGGACAAGCACTGAAGCTTTCTTT.

This clonotype was recorded many times. J is TRBJ2-1 and V is TRBV28, with D possibly being TRBD2 (5 bases). There are 14 residues in the CDR3. Germline V gene sequence: CDR1 MDHEN, CDR2 SYDVKM. V was shortened by 8 bases and J by 0 bases, with 11 bases between the two germline ends. The CDR3 sequence is CASGVLASYNEQFF. Written as DNA, the CDR3 is TGTGCCAGCGGGGTCCTAGCCTCCTACAATGAGCAGTTCTTC. Supplemented by reference TRBV28 and TRBJ2-1, the full variable domain reads DVKVTQSSRYLVKRTGEKVFLECVQDMDHENMFWYRQDPGLGLRLIYFSYDVKMKEKGDIPEGYSVSREKKERFSLILESASTNQTSMYLCASGVLASYNEQFFGPGTRLTVL.

This clonotype showed up many times. V is TRBV20-1 and J is TRBJ2-1; 10 bases are shared with TRBD2. Per germline, CDR1 DFQATT and CDR2 SNEGSKA (reference sequence). The CDR3 consists of 14 residues. Trimming took 2 bases from V and 4 from J; bases not matched to a gene: 2. CDR3 amino acids: CSARWTSGYNEQFF. CDR3 DNA sequence: TGCAGTGCTAGATGGACTAGCGGTTACAATGAGCAGTTCTTC.

This rearrangement joins TRBV28 to TRBJ2-7; D is perhaps TRBD2 (7 bases). Looked up from germline, CDR1 is MDHEN and CDR2 is SYDVKM. V gave up 5 bases and J gave up 0 bases, with 20 bases separating them. This CDR3 has 17 residues. The CDR3 region is CASSPQGGGPLSYEQYF. The CDR3 DNA is TGTGCCAGCAGTCCCCAAGGGGGGGGCCCTCTCTCCTACGAGCAGTACTTC.

The rearrangement links TRBV6-6 to TRBJ1-1; no clear D. CDR1 is MNHNY, CDR2 SVGAGI, per germline (reference sequence). The CDR3 is 16 residues long. Trimming removed 7 bases from V and 1 base from J, with 19 bases in between. The CDR3 sequence is CASNQLIRFANTEAFF. The CDR3 nucleotides read TGTGCCAGCAATCAGTTGATTCGATTCGCGAACACTGAAGCTTTCTTT.